The sample holds a few counts of the clone carrying this TCR beta chain. The target antigen is unknown. This sample was included in a study of Graves' ophthalmopathy and Graves' hyperthyroidism. Study-level results: Most expanded clonotypes from thyroid (those above 0.001 frequency) were also found in blood.

The CDR3 has 15 amino acids. From germline, CDR1 is DFQATT and CDR2 SNEGSKA (reference sequence). With 3 bases removed from V and 4 bases from J, the gap between germline ends came to 16 bases. Amplification from RNA transcripts yielded the TCR beta CDR3 regions. First-round RT-PCR relied on HTBI primers, and a second-round multiplex PCR came next. Each CDR3 protein gets one entry after TCRdb re-called the multiplex PCR reads with MiXCR. The profile shows almost 750,000 distinct CDR3 sequences, roughly 40% of them singletons. Ophthalmopathy donors were characterized by moderate-to-severe activity, CAS of at least 3, NOSPECS of at least 4, and duration under 3 months. Patients were left out if they had other autoimmune diseases, uncontrolled infections, pregnancy or lactation.

This receptor was identified in an adult man with Graves' ophthalmopathy. The V gene is TRBV20-1, the J gene TRBJ1-5; no firm D call. Sequenced material: peripheral blood. CDR3 DNA: TGCAGTGCTAGGGATAGGGATTTAACGAATCAGCCCCAGCATTTT. It codes for CSARDRDLTNQPQHF.